Listed below are T cell receptor beta chains from one sample, sequenced in a study of blood T cell repertoires in COVID-19. Repertoires were generated with immunoSEQ multiplex PCR, while TCRdb's copy carries only in-frame clones and drops some. The repertoire consists of 130,000 to 150,000 clones, with 80% occurring once and the leading ten covering approximately 3.5%. What was sequenced was peripheral blood. These receptors were collected from a man in his 70s who had recovered from COVID-19. Both conserved end residues are part of each CDR3. Fields, in order: J gene, V gene, D gene, CDR3 protein, CDR3 DNA. The D gene is left open where the match is weak.

TRBJ2-7 TRBV27 - CASSLRRTYEQYF TGTGCCAGCAGTTTGAGGAGAACCTACGAGCAGTACTTC
TRBJ2-1 TRBV20-1 TRBD2 CSASLAGGPWYNEQFF TGCAGTGCTAGTCTAGCGGGAGGGCCCTGGTACAATGAGCAGTTCTTC
TRBJ2-1 TRBV21-1 - CASSPGCIAYNEQFF TGTGCCAGCAGCCCCGGGTGTATCGCCTACAATGAGCAGTTCTTC
TRBJ2-3 TRBV13 - CASSSYNEADTQYF TGTGCCAGCAGCTCCTACAATGAGGCAGATACGCAGTATTTT
TRBJ1-2 TRBV6-5 - CASQSGGTYGYTF TGTGCCAGCCAATCCGGCGGGACCTATGGCTACACCTTC
TRBJ2-1 TRBV20-1 TRBD2 CSASIAGGGSFF TGCAGTGCTAGTATAGCGGGAGGGGGTTCGTTCTTC
TRBJ2-5 TRBV12-2 - CASRLDRGQETQYF TGTGCAAGTCGCTTGGACAGGGGGCAAGAGACCCAGTACTTC
TRBJ2-4 TRBV9 - CASATQPGVQYF TGTGCCAGCGCTACCCAACCGGGGGTACAGTACTTC
TRBJ2-5 TRBV2 - CASTRAHPGETQYF TGTGCCAGCACCCGGGCCCACCCGGGGGAGACCCAGTACTTC
TRBJ2-7 TRBV13 - CASSLTPDYEQYF TGTGCCAGCAGCTTAACCCCAGACTACGAGCAGTACTTC
TRBJ2-3 TRBV11-1 TRBD1 CASSYTGTGGTDTQYF TGTGCCAGCAGCTACACCGGGACAGGGGGCACAGATACGCAGTATTTT